The 29 T cell receptor beta chains presented below share a single source sample, sequenced in a study of blood T cells in healthy people across ages (dated by TCRdb to between 2014 and 2017). Receptor amplification or capture employed 5' RACE. The sequencer listed for this sample is Illumina HiSeq 2500. A second PCR of 7 to 11 cycles was run with a J-beta primer mix and a sample-barcoded 5' primer. Using fastp at Q25 and MiXCR, TCRdb reprocessed the public reads and kept productive beta chains. Rows matching on CDR3 protein sequence are summarized as one entry with the most common DNA and genes. This sample lists over 950,000 distinct CDR3 sequences; 45% to 60% were detected once. 20% to 25% of the sample is taken by the ten largest. Sequences were obtained from blood. These receptor sequences come from a woman aged 60-75 years in good health.

This clonotype was seen a handful of times. The chain has TRBV4-3 and TRBJ2-3, with 7 bases matching TRBD2. V dropped 0 bases and J dropped 0; count of bases not matched to a gene: 3. Germline V gene lookup returns CDR1 LGHNA and CDR2 YSLEER. CDR3 length: 16 amino acids. As DNA, the CDR3 is TGCGCCAGCAGCCAAGATCTACTAGCGAGCACAGATACGCAGTATTTT. Translating it yields CASSQDLLASTDTQYF.

J is TRBJ2-4 and V is TRBV9; TRBD2 is a possible D gene (5 bases). This CDR3 has 14 amino acids. Germline V gene sequence: CDR1 SGDLS, CDR2 YYNGEE. Trimming stripped 4 bases from V and 5 bases from J, with 13 bases between. The CDR3 loop is CASSRTDGENIQYF. Here the CDR3 DNA reads TGTGCCAGCAGCAGAACGGACGGGGAAAACATTCAGTACTTC.

The rearrangement links TRBV28 to TRBJ2-1; 11 positions agree with TRBD2. The V segment lost 5 bases and the J segment 3 bases; nucleotides outside the gene matches: 6. The CDR3 is made up of 16 amino acids. Germline V CDR1 and CDR2: MDHEN, SYDVKM. The CDR3: CASSLIAGGYYNEQFF. In DNA, the CDR3 is TGTGCCAGCAGTCTCATAGCGGGAGGGTACTACAATGAGCAGTTCTTC.

This clonotype was seen only a few times. The chain recombines TRBV20-1 with TRBJ2-5, with 7 nucleotides matching TRBD2. Looked up from germline, CDR1 is DFQATT and CDR2 is SNEGSKA (reference sequence). The J segment lost 2 bases and the V segment lost 5 bases, leaving 11 bases of the junction unmatched. The CDR3 is 15 amino acids. In DNA form, the CDR3 reads TGCAGTGCTGGTAGACAGCGGGGCCTACAAGAGACCCAGTACTTC. As protein: CSAGRQRGLQETQYF.

This clonotype was recorded a few times. The chain couples TRBV4-1 to TRBJ2-5; 13 nucleotides match TRBD2. Germline CDR1 reads MGHRA; CDR2 reads YSYEKL. The CDR3 runs 16 residues. Trimming cost V 7 bases and J 2 bases; bases outside gene matches: 7. CDR3 in DNA: TGCGCCAGCACTCGGACTAGCGGGGGTTATCAAGAGACCCAGTACTTC. The encoded protein is CASTRTSGGYQETQYF.

There are many counts of this clonotype. The chain carries TRBV27 and TRBJ2-1, with D unclear. Germline values: CDR1 MNHEY, CDR2 SMNVEV (reference sequence). CDR3 length: 14 residues. V lost 8 bases to trimming and J lost 2 bases, with 13 bases between them. CDR3 coding DNA: TGTGCCAGCCGCATGGTACAGACCTACAATGAGCAGTTCTTC. Translated: CASRMVQTYNEQFF.

V and J are TRBV20-1 and TRBJ2-1, with 8 bases lining up with TRBD2. The CDR3 has 10 residues. Per the germline V gene, CDR1 is DFQATT and CDR2 is SNEGSKA (reference sequence). DNA of the CDR3: TGCATTTGGGCGGGGGGAGTGCAGTTCTTC. This encodes CIWAGGVQFF.

This clonotype showed up just once. This rearrangement joins TRBV24-1 to TRBJ2-3, with D unresolved. Germline values: CDR1 KGHDR, CDR2 SFDVKD. V was trimmed by 5 bases and J by 7 bases, leaving 6 bases between them. This CDR3 is 11 amino acids long. The CDR3 DNA sequence: TGTGCCACCAGTGTAAGGAATACGCAGTATTTT. This sequence encodes CATSVRNTQYF.

The J gene is TRBJ2-2, the V gene TRBV6-2 or TRBV6-3; D unresolved. Germline V CDR1 and CDR2: MNHEY, SVGEGT. V gave up 1 base and J gave up 0 bases, with 18 bases separating them. This CDR3 has 19 residues. Here the CDR3 DNA reads TGTGCCAGCAGTTACTTTGTTACATACATGCCCTCGAACACCGGGGAGCTGTTTTTT. It yields the protein CASSYFVTYMPSNTGELFF.

This rearrangement joins TRBV4-1 to TRBJ2-7; no clear D. From germline, CDR1 is MGHRA and CDR2 YSYEKL. The CDR3 spans 15 residues. With 5 bases removed from V and 4 bases from J, the gap between germline ends came to 18 bases. CDR3 coding DNA: TGCGCCAGCAGCTTCGGTCCACTTACATTTTACGAGCAGTACTTC. The encoded protein is CASSFGPLTFYEQYF.

The chain carries TRBV5-1 and TRBJ1-1; D remains unclear. Trimming took 4 bases from V and 1 from J, leaving 11 bases between them. The CDR3 totals 14 residues. Germline CDR1 and CDR2: SGHRS and YFSETQ. This CDR3 is CASSVGSRNTEAFF. The DNA of the CDR3 is TGCGCCAGCAGCGTAGGCTCACGGAACACTGAAGCTTTCTTT.

The DNA for the CDR3 is TGTGCCAGCAGTTACTCGAAGTCCGGACTAGGGACGTCGGAGCAGTTCTTC. Protein product: CASSYSKSGLGTSEQFF. The chain combines TRBV6-2 or TRBV6-3 with TRBJ2-1; 7 nucleotides align to TRBD2. With 0 bases clipped from V and 10 bases from J, the junction kept 15 bases outside the gene matches. Germline V gene sequence: CDR1 MNHEY, CDR2 SVGEGT. The CDR3 spans 17 residues.

The chain recombines TRBV14 with TRBJ2-3; possibly TRBD2 for D (7 bases). The CDR3 length is 15 residues. The germline CDR1 and CDR2 sequences are SGHDN and FVKESK. V lost 6 bases and J 6 bases, leaving 19 bases between the germline ends. CDR3 sequence (DNA): TGTGCCAGCAGGCCGGGGGGCGGGTCCGCGGATACGCAGTATTTT. It specifies CASRPGGGSADTQYF.

This clonotype was counted only a few times. This chain links TRBV11-2 with TRBJ2-5; D is uncertain. CDR3 length: 14 amino acids. With 0 bases removed from V and 2 bases from J, the gap between germline ends came to 7 bases. Per the germline V gene, CDR1 is SGHAT and CDR2 is FQNNGV. The CDR3 coding sequence is TGTGCCAGCAGCTTAGATCTAGTTCAAGAGACCCAGTACTTC. Translating gives CASSLDLVQETQYF.

This clonotype was counted ten times or more. The chain is built from TRBV28 and TRBJ2-7; 7 nucleotides align to TRBD2. Germline V lookup: CDR1 MDHEN, CDR2 SYDVKM. The length of the CDR3 is 15 residues. With 1 base clipped from V and 2 bases from J, the junction kept 5 bases outside the gene matches. CDR3 coding DNA: TGTGCCAGCAGTTTATCCGGCGGGGGAACCTACGAGCAGTACTTC. As protein: CASSLSGGGTYEQYF.

V is TRBV7-2 and J is TRBJ2-7; 8 nucleotides agree with TRBD2. CDR1 SGHTA and CDR2 FQGNSA come from the germline V gene. The CDR3 runs to 15 residues. Unmatched junction bases numbered 6, after V lost 5 bases and J lost 0 bases. The CDR3 DNA follows: TGTGCCAGCAGCCCACAGCGGGGGCTCTCCTACGAGCAGTACTTC. It codes for CASSPQRGLSYEQYF.

This clonotype was observed once. The J gene is TRBJ2-3, the V gene TRBV11-2; 8 nucleotides agree with TRBD2. V shed 7 bases, J shed 1 base, and the junction held 16 bases outside the gene matches. The CDR3 is made up of 18 amino acids. The germline V gene encodes CDR1 SGHAT and CDR2 FQNNGV. CDR3 residues: CASISGAGDLRGTDTQYF. The CDR3 nucleotides are TGTGCCAGCATTTCGGGAGCGGGAGATCTCCGAGGCACAGATACGCAGTATTTT.

This clonotype was counted only a few times. The CDR3 DNA follows: TGTGCCAGCAGCTTAGGTGACAGGGTCCCCTACGAGCAGTACTTC. It is translated as CASSLGDRVPYEQYF. The chain has TRBV7-9 and TRBJ2-7; TRBD1 agrees at 7 bases. Trimming took 1 base from V and 2 from J; bases not matched to a gene: 5. The CDR3 is 15 amino acids. Per germline, CDR1 SEHNR and CDR2 FQNEAQ (reference sequence).

This clonotype was counted between two and nine times. This chain uses TRBV4-3 with TRBJ1-2, with a weak D call TRBD1 (6 bases). The CDR3 loop spans 14 amino acids. Germline CDR1 LGHNA, CDR2 YSLEER. Trimming removed 2 bases at V and 2 bases at J, with 9 bases between. The CDR3 DNA sequence: TGCGCCAGCAGCCAAACAGGGACCAACTATGGCTACACCTTC. It codes for CASSQTGTNYGYTF.

This clonotype turned up a few times. V is TRBV28 and J is TRBJ2-7; D remains unclear. Trimming removed 2 bases from V and 5 bases from J, with 10 bases in between. The CDR3 length is 13 residues. Germline CDR1 MDHEN, CDR2 SYDVKM. CDR3 region: CASSLGFTNEQYF. The CDR3 region has the DNA TGTGCCAGCAGTTTAGGGTTCACTAACGAGCAGTACTTC.

The chain combines TRBV7-8 with TRBJ2-1, with 9 bases fitting TRBD2. The CDR3 spans 16 residues. V lost 1 base to trimming and J lost 2 bases; unmatched junction nucleotides: 3. The germline V gene encodes CDR1 SGHVS and CDR2 FQNEAQ. CDR3 bases: TGTGCCAGCAGCTTAGGGGGGACTAGCCCCTACAATGAGCAGTTCTTC. Protein product: CASSLGGTSPYNEQFF. The full variable domain, completed using reference TRBV7-8 and TRBJ2-1, is GAGVSQSPRYKVAKRGQDVALRCDPISGHVSLFWYQQALGQGPEFLTYFQNEAQLDKSGLPSDRFFAERPEGSVSTLKIQRTQQEDSAVYLCASSLGGTSPYNEQFFGPGTRLTVL.

This clonotype was picked up one time. This sequence joins TRBV7-9 and TRBJ1-1; possibly TRBD1 for D (6 bases). The germline V gene has CDR1 SEHNR and CDR2 FQNEAQ (reference sequence). Trimming took 3 bases from V and 5 from J, leaving 13 bases between them. This CDR3 is built from 14 residues. The CDR3 DNA reads as TGTGCCAGCAGCTTCGGACAGCGGGGGACTGAAGCTTTCTTT. Protein product: CASSFGQRGTEAFF.

The rearrangement links TRBV5-6 to TRBJ2-1; tentatively, D is TRBD1 or TRBD2 (5 bases each). There are 13 residues in the CDR3. Trimming removed 3 bases at V and 8 bases at J, with 12 bases between. CDR1 and CDR2 (germline): SGHDT, YYEEEE. This CDR3 is CASSWDRGDEQFF. CDR3 DNA sequence: TGTGCCAGCAGCTGGGACCGAGGGGATGAGCAGTTCTTC.

This clonotype was recorded only once. The rearrangement joins TRBV20-1 to TRBJ2-3; no clear D. The CDR3 runs to 10 residues. V lost 5 bases, J lost 11 bases, and 11 bases lay in between. In germline, CDR1 is DFQATT, CDR2 SNEGSKA (reference sequence). The DNA for the CDR3 is TGCAGTGCTGGATACGGCCAGCAGTATTTT. Encoded protein: CSAGYGQQYF.

The chain recombines TRBV15 with TRBJ2-3, with 11 bases aligning to TRBD2. This CDR3 has 15 amino acids. The V segment lost 7 bases and the J segment 6 bases; nucleotides outside the gene matches: 9. Germline CDR1 LNHNV, CDR2 YYDKDF (reference sequence). In DNA, the CDR3 is TGTGCCACCAAACGCCAACTAGCGGGAGTTGATACGCAGTATTTT. Its protein is CATKRQLAGVDTQYF.

This clonotype appeared a few times. The rearrangement joins TRBV29-1 to TRBJ2-3, with TRBD1 identical over 8 bases. CDR3 length: 14 amino acids. V gave up 6 bases and J gave up 0 bases; unmatched junction bases: 5. CDR1 and CDR2 from the germline V gene are SQVTM and ANQGSEA. The DNA of the CDR3 is TGCAGCGTAAAGGACAGGGCAAGCACAGATACGCAGTATTTT. Amino acids: CSVKDRASTDTQYF.

This clonotype has just a few counts. The V call is TRBV2, the J call TRBJ2-7; 11 nucleotides align to TRBD2. CDR3 length: 16 residues. V lost 1 base and J lost 1; bases outside the gene matches: 3. Germline loops: CDR1 SNHLY, CDR2 FYNNEI. The CDR3 sequence is CASSEEGTSGSYEQYF. CDR3 in DNA: TGTGCCAGCAGTGAAGAGGGGACTAGCGGTTCCTACGAGCAGTACTTC.

The V gene is TRBV3-1, the J gene TRBJ2-7; D is possibly TRBD1 or TRBD2 (5 bases each). Germline loops: CDR1 LGHDT, CDR2 YNNKEL (reference sequence). The V end was cut by 4 bases, the J end by 1 base, with 11 bases between. CDR3 length: 14 amino acids. CDR3 sequence: CASSRGTDSYEQYF. The DNA of the CDR3 is TGTGCCAGCAGCCGAGGGACGGATTCCTACGAGCAGTACTTC.

The rearrangement joins TRBV10-2 to TRBJ1-2, with D tentatively TRBD1 (5 bases). This CDR3 is 12 amino acids long. Germline V lookup: CDR1 WSHSY, CDR2 SAAADI. Between the trimmed V and J ends, which lost 2 bases and 8 bases, there was a span of 9 bases. CDR3 in amino acids: CASSETQGGYTF. The CDR3 coding sequence is TGCGCCAGCAGTGAGACCCAGGGCGGCTACACCTTC.